This T cell receptor beta chain derives from a study of T cell responses to AZD1222 COVID-19 vaccine. Assay used: immunoSEQ multiplex PCR; TCRdb lists only in-frame clones, some missing. This repertoire shows 75,000 to 100,000 clones, 70% to 90% found once; its top ten account for approximately 13%. The study, taken as a whole, reports: It was only after the peak T cell response that any repertoires were sampled.

CDR3 length equals 13 residues. With 4 bases removed from V and 7 bases from J, the gap between germline ends came to 10 bases. The germline CDR1 and CDR2 sequences are ENHRY and SYGVKD. The count of this clone is one. Its cognate antigen is unknown. The gene calls are TRBV10-3 and TRBJ1-4, with unresolved D. This TCR came from an adult in good health. The sequences come from peripheral blood, collected on day 0 of AZD1222 vaccination. The CDR3: CAISVGSGEKLFF. DNA of the CDR3: TGTGCCATCAGTGTTGGGTCGGGTGAAAAACTGTTTTTT.